In this sample, the clone carrying this T cell receptor (beta chain) turned up many times. This sample was included in a study of patients and donors after allogeneic stem cell transplantation. Trimming took off 4 bases at V and 1 base at J, with 16 bases between the two ends. The V gene's germline CDR1 is DFQATT and CDR2 SNEGSKA (reference sequence). The CDR3 length is 15 residues. TCRdb recomputed calls from the RT-PCR reads with MiXCR, one row per CDR3 protein. The sample has more than 75,000 distinct CDR3 sequences, less than 5% seen once. The sequence was collected from a human donor who was either an allogeneic HSCT recipient or a stem cell or donor lymphocyte infusion donor (not recorded which). It is not recorded whose cells these are; they may come from a transplant donor. The chain links TRBV20-1 to TRBJ1-2, with D perhaps matching TRBD1 (6 bases). Input material: blood, either unsorted or a sorted T cell fraction (not recorded which). The CDR3 spells CSAKTGFSVNYGYTF. DNA of the CDR3: TGCAGTGCTAAGACAGGTTTCTCCGTTAACTATGGCTACACCTTC.